The subject of this entry is one T cell receptor beta chain. This clonotype was observed many times. What antigen it recognizes has not been identified. Base qualities were left out, and no much larger clone turns up one base away. The CDR3 contains 16 residues, cysteine and phenylalanine counted. The read is trimmed to its CDR3 DNA, 48 bases read in frame from base 1. The germline V gene (reference sequence) provides CDR1 DFQATT and CDR2 SNEGSKA. The germline V end is reduced by 3 bases and the J end by 5 bases; junction bases left unmatched: 10. The study deep-sequenced TCR repertoires of sorted CD4+ and CD8+ blood T cells from severe aplastic anemia patients and healthy subjects. Ficoll-Paque density gradient centrifugation was used to isolate peripheral blood mononuclear cells. Before DNA was extracted, CD4+ and CD8+ T cells were sorted using either FACS or magnetic beads. Profiling of TCR beta VDJ combinations and CDR3 sequences used genomic DNA as the template. An Illumina HiSeq 2000 was used for TCR repertoire sequencing. In the authors' own workflow: Repertoires were assessed using TRBV/TRBJ rearrangement plots, CDR3 size and DJ length profiles, and Simpson's diversity index. The immunodominant clone was defined as the most abundant DNA sequence in deep sequencing data. CDR3 amino acid sequences were checked for sharing between subjects and were compared against published repertoires and the VDJdb database. The public reads were run again by TCRdb, first through fastp at Q25 and then through MiXCR, and only productive beta chains were kept. Rows are unified per CDR3 protein, each entry keeping the most common DNA and genes. The V and J calls, along with clone size, are taken from TCRdb and not from the paper's own processing. Here the sample has 150,000 to 200,000 distinct CDR3 sequences; roughly 63% occur a single time. The top ten hold about 50% of the sample.

This record comes from a study of CD8+CD57+ T cells in acquired aplastic anemia (dated by TCRdb to 2017 to 2018). With respect to the entire study: On average, sorted CD4+ and CD8+ cells yielded around 3.4 ug of extracted DNA, with a range of 0.2 to 27.4 ug. For healthy donor samples, the average read count was roughly 9.9 million for CD4+ cells and approximately 11 million for CD8+ cells.

Overall study outcomes, separate from this receptor: No significant difference in CD8+ Simpson's diversity was found between patients and healthy controls (P=0.060). Some 27 CD8+ CDR3 sequences were found in both patients and controls but appeared to be highly expressed in patients and within the immunodominant clones of the patients.

The rearranged segments are TRBV20-1 and TRBJ2-1; a stretch of 10 junction bases matches TRBD2. The clonotype was recovered from a human donor in good health. The material sequenced was sorted CD4+, CD8+, or CD8+CD57+ T cells (not recorded which) from PBMCs. CDR3 region: CSASGQGLAWNNEQFF. The nucleotide sequence reads as follows: TGCAGTGCTAGCGGACAGGGACTAGCGTGGAACAATGAGCAGTTCTTC.